Shown below are 21 T cell receptor beta chains from a single sample sequenced in a study of identical twins. TCRdb analysed the 5' RACE reads with MiXCR anew, one entry per CDR3 protein. The table has 400,000 to 550,000 distinct CDR3 sequences, approximately 24% seen once. The same data also went into a second study, on T cells expressing NK-cell markers.

Sequenced: CD4+ T cells sorted from blood. These receptors all stem from a woman between 18 and 29 years old in good health.

The chain couples TRBV9 to TRBJ1-2, with D maybe TRBD1 (6 bases). The germline V gene has CDR1 SGDLS and CDR2 YYNGEE. The CDR3 runs 15 residues. The V end lost 0 bases, the J end lost 6 bases, and 15 bases lay between the germline ends. CDR3 sequence (DNA): TGTGCCAGCAGCGTAGTAGGGACATCGGCGGATGGCTACACCTTC. This gives the protein CASSVVGTSADGYTF.

The rearrangement joins TRBV5-1 to TRBJ2-7; D may be TRBD1 or TRBD2 (5 bases each). The germline V and J ends were trimmed by 2 bases and 6 bases, with 12 bases remaining between them. The germline V gene has CDR1 SGHRS and CDR2 YFSETQ. The CDR3 consists of 13 residues. The CDR3, as DNA: TGCGCCAGCAGCTTAGCGGTCCAGGGCGAGCAGTACTTC. As protein: CASSLAVQGEQYF.

The chain links TRBV14 to TRBJ2-1; 12 bases are a match to TRBD2. The germline gives CDR1 SGHDN, CDR2 FVKESK. V lost 5 bases, J lost 4 bases, and 15 bases stayed unmatched. CDR3 length equals 19 residues. The CDR3 DNA reads TGTGCCAGCAGCGAGACTAGCGGGAGTTACCCCCATAGTTACAATGAGCAGTTCTTC. It translates to CASSETSGSYPHSYNEQFF.

This clonotype was seen ten or more times. The chain recombines TRBV29-1 with TRBJ2-2, with a possible D match to TRBD2 (6 bases). Germline V CDR1 and CDR2: SQVTM, ANQGSEA. The V end was cut by 4 bases, the J end by 4 bases, with 16 bases between. CDR3 length equals 15 residues. The CDR3 loop is CSVGLGGRGTGELFF. CDR3 coding DNA: TGCAGCGTTGGCTTAGGAGGGAGAGGCACCGGGGAGCTGTTTTTT.

The chain is built from TRBV6-5 and TRBJ1-2; a possible D gene is TRBD1 (5 bases). Germline lookup yields CDR1 MNHEY and CDR2 SVGAGI. The V gene lost 3 bases and the J gene lost 8 bases, with 13 bases spanning the gap. The CDR3 extends over 13 amino acids. The CDR3 protein is CASSYTGGGGYTF. CDR3 nucleotides: TGTGCCAGCAGTTATACAGGCGGCGGCGGCTACACCTTC.

The rearrangement joins TRBV20-1 to TRBJ2-1; possible D gene TRBD1, 5 bases. CDR1 and CDR2 from the germline V gene are DFQATT and SNEGSKA (reference sequence). Trimming took off 6 bases at V and 9 bases at J, with 24 bases between the two ends. The CDR3 has 15 amino acids. CDR3 residues: CSAPRSWSQGAEQFF. Here the CDR3 DNA reads TGCAGTGCACCACGCAGTTGGTCTCAAGGGGCTGAGCAGTTCTTC.

This clonotype was seen more than once but under ten times. The chain employs TRBV20-1 and TRBJ2-3; 14 bases agree with TRBD2. Germline-derived CDR1 and CDR2 are DFQATT and SNEGSKA (reference sequence). This CDR3 comprises 17 residues. The ends lost 6 bases at V and 4 bases at J; junction bases unmatched: 12. CDR3 sequence: CSAKGLAGGGESDTQYF. The CDR3 region has the DNA TGCAGTGCCAAAGGACTAGCGGGGGGCGGGGAGTCAGATACGCAGTATTTT.

V and J are TRBV20-1 and TRBJ1-4; 11 bases map to TRBD1. Germline CDR1 reads DFQATT; CDR2 reads SNEGSKA (reference sequence). The CDR3 is 15 amino acids. The junction had 9 bases not matched to a gene; V was cut back by 6 bases and J by 6 bases. This CDR3 reads CSAYVRTGGHEKLFF. DNA of the CDR3: TGCAGTGCCTACGTTAGGACAGGGGGCCATGAAAAACTGTTTTTT.

This sequence joins TRBV13 and TRBJ2-1, with D possibly matching TRBD2 (7 bases). Trimming took 5 bases from V and 4 from J, leaving 21 bases between them. The CDR3 is 17 amino acids. CDR1 is PRHDT and CDR2 is FYEKMQ in the germline V gene (reference sequence). CDR3: CASSPGPAGAGYNEQFF. The CDR3, as DNA: TGTGCCAGCAGCCCAGGCCCCGCGGGGGCGGGATACAATGAGCAGTTCTTC.

This clonotype appeared once. The V gene is TRBV4-1, the J gene TRBJ2-5; TRBD2 might be the D (5 bases). Trimming removed 0 bases at V and 4 bases at J, with 12 bases between. The CDR3 covers 15 residues. The germline V gene encodes CDR1 MGHRA and CDR2 YSYEKL. CDR3 DNA sequence: TGCGCCAGCAGCCAAGATGTGAGGGTTGGAGAGACCCAGTACTTC. It translates to CASSQDVRVGETQYF.

The V gene is TRBV7-3, the J gene TRBJ2-1, with 10 bases that match TRBD2. V gave up 1 base and J gave up 4 bases; unmatched junction bases: 7. Germline assignment: CDR1 SGHTA and CDR2 FQGTGA. The CDR3 is 17 amino acids. The chain's CDR3 is CASSLNSGGSPYNEQFF. As DNA, the CDR3 is TGTGCCAGCAGCTTAAATAGCGGGGGGTCCCCTTACAATGAGCAGTTCTTC.

The chain carries TRBV15 and TRBJ2-7; the D gene is possibly TRBD1 (5 bases). The CDR3 is 15 residues long. Trimming removed 3 bases at V and 2 bases at J, with 14 bases between. Germline CDR1 LNHNV, CDR2 YYDKDF (reference sequence). The CDR3 spells CATSRVTVGPYEQYF. The CDR3 nucleotides are TGTGCCACCAGCAGGGTGACAGTTGGCCCCTACGAGCAGTACTTC.

The chain couples TRBV3-1 to TRBJ2-1; the match to TRBD2 covers 7 bases. Germline CDR1 reads LGHDT; CDR2 reads YNNKEL (reference sequence). V dropped 4 bases and J dropped 6; count of bases not matched to a gene: 3. CDR3 size: 13 residues. CDR3: CASSRTRSNEQFF. The CDR3 DNA reads as TGTGCCAGCAGCCGGACTAGGTCCAATGAGCAGTTCTTC.

This sequence joins TRBV7-7 and TRBJ2-7; 9 nucleotides line up with TRBD2. Trimming took 5 bases from V and 9 from J; bases not matched to a gene: 14. CDR1 is SSHAT and CDR2 is FNYEAQ in the germline V gene (reference sequence). The CDR3 extends over 15 amino acids. CDR3 region: CASSQTGTSLTRQYF. In DNA, the CDR3 is TGTGCCAGCAGCCAAACCGGGACTAGCCTTACGAGGCAGTACTTC.

The sample holds a few counts of this clonotype. The V gene is TRBV7-8, the J gene TRBJ2-3; no definite D call. The CDR3 extends over 16 amino acids. V was trimmed by 1 base and J by 1 base, leaving 12 bases between them. CDR1 is SGHVS, CDR2 FQNEAQ, per germline. The CDR3 bases are TGTGCCAGCAGCTTAGGCCCCGTGACTGGCACAGATACGCAGTATTTT. This sequence encodes CASSLGPVTGTDTQYF.

The rearrangement links TRBV18 to TRBJ1-1; D is perhaps TRBD1 (5 bases). From germline, CDR1 is KGHSH and CDR2 LQKENI. V lost 3 bases, J lost 0 bases, and 11 bases lay in between. The CDR3 runs 15 residues. The CDR3 loop reads CASSPQEGVNTEAFF. The CDR3 nucleotides are TGTGCCAGCTCACCCCAAGAAGGGGTGAACACTGAAGCTTTCTTT. Using reference TRBV18 and TRBJ1-1 for the parts outside the CDR3, the full variable domain is NAGVMQNPRHLVRRRGQEARLRCSPMKGHSHVYWYRQLPEEGLKFMVYLQKENIIDESGMPKERFSAEFPKEGPSILRIQQVVRGDSAAYFCASSPQEGVNTEAFFGQGTRLTVV.

This clonotype has at least ten counts. This rearrangement joins TRBV5-1 to TRBJ2-5, with D unclear. The CDR3 has 12 residues. Germline V gene data show CDR1 as SGHRS and CDR2 as YFSETQ. Trimming took off 1 base at V and 1 base at J, with 2 bases between the two ends. The CDR3 reads CASSLFQETQYF. The CDR3 DNA is TGCGCCAGCAGCTTGTTCCAAGAGACCCAGTACTTC.

This clonotype has just a few counts. V usage is TRBV5-5 and J usage is TRBJ1-1, with a tentative D call TRBD1 (5 bases). Trimming took off 4 bases at V and 5 bases at J, with 9 bases between the two ends. CDR1 is SGHKS, CDR2 YYEKEE, per germline (reference sequence). This CDR3 spans 12 amino acids. CDR3 sequence: CASSRGRTEAFF. In DNA form, the CDR3 reads TGTGCCAGCAGCCGGGGGAGAACTGAAGCTTTCTTT.

This clonotype turned up a few times. This chain links TRBV7-9 with TRBJ2-1, with 7 bases identical to TRBD2. The CDR3 is made up of 16 amino acids. Trimming cost V 5 bases and J 4 bases; bases outside gene matches: 11. Per germline, CDR1 SEHNR and CDR2 FQNEAQ (reference sequence). The CDR3: CASSTPSGGLYNEQFF. CDR3 DNA sequence: TGTGCCAGCAGCACCCCTAGCGGAGGGCTATACAATGAGCAGTTCTTC.

This clonotype was observed a few times. The chain recombines TRBV12-3 or TRBV12-4 with TRBJ1-6; D gene ambiguous. Trimming took 6 bases from V and 10 from J, leaving 10 bases between them. This CDR3 comprises 12 residues. This CDR3 reads CASRAGPSPLHF. CDR3 DNA: TGTGCCAGCAGGGCCGGTCCCTCACCCCTCCACTTT.

V usage is TRBV10-3 and J usage is TRBJ2-7, with D perhaps being TRBD1 or TRBD2 (5 bases each). The V gene lost 6 bases and the J gene lost 2 bases, with 11 bases spanning the gap. The length of the CDR3 is 13 residues. CDR1 and CDR2 from the germline V gene are ENHRY and SYGVKD. The CDR3 region has the DNA TGTGCCATCAGCACGGGGACGACCTACGAGCAGTACTTC. Translating gives CAISTGTTYEQYF.